The following is a TCR beta chain sequence with its context. Germline V gene lookup returns CDR1 SGHRS and CDR2 YFSETQ. The CDR3 runs 14 residues. This specimen comes from a study of monozygotic twins with inflammatory bowel disease. TCRdb derives one entry per CDR3 protein from the 5' RACE reads, leaving out DNA. In all, the sample yields 300,000 to 400,000 distinct CDR3 sequences. The V call is TRBV5-1, the J call TRBJ1-1. The sequencing input was blood. This TCR came from a human donor with ulcerative colitis or Crohn's disease, or a healthy co-twin of an affected twin (not recorded which). This CDR3 is CASSLDTATTEAFF.